These T cell receptor beta chains were read from a single sample in a study of cytomegalovirus exposure and HLA in healthy donors. Sequencing used immunoSEQ multiplex PCR; TCRdb keeps in-frame clones, though not all of them. The sample shows 130,000 to 150,000 clones, roughly 62% of them seen only once. The material sequenced was PBMCs. The receptor set was obtained from a man in his 60s in good health and CMV-seronegative. Each CDR3 is given with its conserved first and last residue. D genes are given only for firm matches. Where a row states a size, it is once, few, many or the class of an expanded clone; other rows omit it.

J | V | D | size | CDR3 | DNA
TRBJ1-2 | TRBV25-1 | - | few | CASSGTNYGYTF | TGTGCCAGCAGTGGTACTAACTATGGCTACACCTTC
TRBJ1-4 | TRBV10-3 | - | - | CAISEKAGSGNNEKLFF | TGTGCCATCAGTGAGAAAGCTGGGTCAGGGAATAATGAAAAACTGTTTTTT
TRBJ2-7 | TRBV28 | TRBD2 | - | CASSILGPSGGRALAEQYF | TGTGCCAGCAGTATTCTAGGGCCGAGCGGCGGGAGGGCCCTGGCCGAGCAGTACTTC
TRBJ2-7 | TRBV19 | TRBD2 | few | CASSIPETSGRYEQYF | TGTGCCAGTAGTATACCCGAGACTAGCGGGAGGTACGAGCAGTACTTC
TRBJ1-2 | TRBV6-6 | TRBD1 | - | CAGQQGEGYGYTF | TGTGCCGGACAACAGGGGGAGGGCTATGGCTACACCTTC
TRBJ1-4 | TRBV28 | - | - | CASSFVPGGNEKLFF | TGTGCCAGCAGTTTTGTCCCCGGGGGAAATGAAAAACTGTTTTTT
TRBJ1-6 | TRBV5-6 | - | - | CASSLPYNSPLHF | TGTGCCAGCAGCTTGCCGTATAATTCACCCCTCCACTTT
TRBJ1-2 | TRBV28 | TRBD1 | few | CASRPGQTNYGYTF | TGTGCCAGCAGACCGGGACAGACTAACTATGGCTACACCTTC
TRBJ1-4 | TRBV28 | - | - | CASSLTGQGEKLFF | TGTGCCAGCAGTTTAACAGGGCAGGGGGAAAAACTGTTTTTT
TRBJ2-2 | TRBV7-3 | - | once | CASSPENPQNTGELFF | TGTGCCAGCAGCCCCGAGAACCCGCAGAACACCGGGGAGCTGTTTTTT
TRBJ1-2 | TRBV6-6 | TRBD1 | - | CASSYSGDSYGYTF | TGTGCCAGCAGTTACTCGGGGGACAGCTATGGCTACACCTTC
TRBJ2-3 | TRBV5-6 | TRBD1 | - | CASSFGQGVTDTQYF | TGTGCCAGCAGCTTTGGACAGGGGGTCACAGATACGCAGTATTTT
TRBJ2-1 | TRBV28 | - | few | CASTVRRHNEQFF | TGTGCCAGCACTGTGCGGCGGCACAATGAGCAGTTCTTC
TRBJ2-3 | TRBV5-4 | TRBD1 | - | CASSWDRATDTQYF | TGTGCCAGCAGCTGGGACAGGGCAACAGATACGCAGTATTTT
TRBJ2-5 | TRBV7-7 | TRBD1 | - | CASSKDRGWEQYF | TGTGCCAGCAGCAAGGACAGGGGCTGGGAGCAGTACTTC
TRBJ1-4 | TRBV29-1 | TRBD1 | - | CSVALTGALTNEKLFF | TGCAGCGTTGCCCTAACAGGGGCCCTAACTAATGAAAAACTGTTTTTT
TRBJ1-5 | TRBV30 | TRBD1 | - | CAWSLQGNQPQHF | TGTGCCTGGAGTCTACAGGGGAATCAGCCCCAGCATTTT
TRBJ2-7 | TRBV4-3 | TRBD1 | - | CAGSHDRGGIPYEQYF | TGCGCCGGCAGCCACGACAGGGGGGGGATCCCCTACGAGCAGTACTTC
TRBJ2-2 | TRBV30 | TRBD2 | - | CAWSVAGGFGELFF | TGTGCCTGGAGTGTAGCGGGAGGGTTCGGGGAGCTGTTTTTT
TRBJ2-1 | TRBV19 | TRBD2 | - | CASRRRAGAGNEQFF | TGTGCCAGTAGGCGGCGGGCGGGAGCAGGGAATGAGCAGTTCTTC
TRBJ2-1 | TRBV19 | TRBD2 | - | CASTSGTSGSRNEQFF | TGTGCCAGTACTTCCGGGACTAGCGGGAGTAGGAATGAGCAGTTCTTC